The clone carrying this TCR beta chain has more than one count but fewer than ten. Original data processing: Amplification from reference gene primers served as the basis for estimated nucleated cell counts. Only in-frame clones appear in the TCRdb table, and some are missing; sequencing was by immunoSEQ multiplex PCR. That table is the source of V, J and clone size, and D and trimming were worked out from the DNA. The data show about 87,000 clones, 80% to 90% seen once. These data come from a study of blood T cell repertoires in COVID-19. Across the whole study: Acute-phase and convalescent COVID-19 samples originated in the United States, Italy and Spain. PBMCs, B-cell-depleted T cells, or T cells were the source of the cDNA or gDNA that made up the material.

The V end lost 5 bases, the J end lost 0 bases, and 10 bases lay between the germline ends. From germline, CDR1 is MRHNA and CDR2 SNTAGT. This CDR3 contains 15 residues. The TCR comes from a man aged 80 or over with acute or convalescent COVID-19. What was sequenced was peripheral blood. The J gene is TRBJ2-2, the V gene TRBV6-4; D ambiguous. This chain's CDR3 is CASSPFEANTGELFF. The CDR3 DNA is TGTGCCAGCAGTCCTTTCGAGGCGAACACCGGGGAGCTGTTTTTT.